The clone carrying this T cell receptor (beta chain) was seen many times. This CDR3 is built from 11 residues. Trimming cost V 6 bases and J 3 bases, with 8 bases left between them. Germline loops: CDR1 SQVTM, CDR2 ANQGSEA. PBMCs were collected from an approximately 9.3 ml volume of fresh peripheral blood. There were TCR beta CDR3 regions amplified from RNA transcripts. Initially, a first-round RT-PCR of the TCR CDR3 employed the HTBI primer set. TCRdb re-called the multiplex PCR reads with MiXCR, one entry per CDR3 protein. Here the sample spans more than 450,000 distinct CDR3 sequences, 14% being singletons. These data come from a study of T cells in Graves' hyperthyroidism and ophthalmopathy.

The chain carries TRBV29-1 and TRBJ2-5; the D is unclear. This TCR was sampled from a woman between 40 and 55 years old with Graves' hyperthyroidism. The sample was blood. For the CDR3, the DNA is TGCAGCGTGGCAAATAAAGAGACCCAGTACTTC. Amino acids: CSVANKETQYF.